The next 28 T cell receptor beta chains were all read from a single sample in a study of CD8+ T cells in alopecia areata. Extracted from the samples, RNA was reverse transcribed into cDNA to serve as the sequencing template. The assay was immunoSEQ multiplex PCR, and TCRdb's table has in-frame clones only and misses some. The profile covers some 130,000 clones, with around 50% appearing a single time and 5% to 7.5% taken by the ten largest. Sample: CD4+ T cells sorted from blood, taken at week 0. The receptors come from a human donor with alopecia areata.

V gene TRBV4-1 combines with J gene TRBJ1-1, with D maybe TRBD1 (5 bases). V lost 0 bases and J 5 bases, leaving 16 bases between the germline ends. Germline CDR1 MGHRA, CDR2 YSYEKL. CDR3 length equals 16 residues. The CDR3 region has the DNA TGCGCCAGCAGCCAAGATGTGATAGGGGCCAAAACTGAAGCTTTCTTT. Translation gives CASSQDVIGAKTEAFF.

J is TRBJ1-1 and V is TRBV4-1; D perhaps matches TRBD1 (5 bases). The CDR3 runs to 14 residues. Per germline, CDR1 MGHRA and CDR2 YSYEKL. Trimming took 0 bases from V and 4 from J, leaving 9 bases between them. The CDR3 is CASSQDPRGTEAFF. CDR3 nucleotide sequence: TGCGCCAGCAGCCAAGATCCGAGGGGCACTGAAGCTTTCTTT.

This sequence joins TRBV6-5 and TRBJ1-5; D uncertain. The CDR3 is made up of 14 amino acids. The V gene lost 6 bases and the J gene lost 0 bases, with 9 bases spanning the gap. CDR1 is MNHEY and CDR2 is SVGAGI in the germline V gene. In DNA, the CDR3 is TGTGCCAGCAGGGGCAGCTATAGCAATCAGCCCCAGCATTTT. Translated, it gives CASRGSYSNQPQHF.

The J gene is TRBJ1-5, the V gene TRBV30; D unclear. Trimming shortened V by 2 bases and J by 2 bases, and 10 bases separated the two germline ends. CDR1 is GTSNPN, CDR2 SVGIG, per germline (reference sequence). The CDR3 contains 14 residues. The CDR3 reads CAWSTGLGNQPQHF. In nucleotides, the CDR3 is TGTGCCTGGAGTACGGGTTTAGGCAATCAGCCCCAGCATTTT.

The chain has TRBV7-2 and TRBJ2-3; D ambiguous. Germline values: CDR1 SGHTA, CDR2 FQGNSA. The CDR3 extends over 14 amino acids. V lost 1 base and J lost 2, with 7 bases in between. CDR3 region: CASSLEHHTDTQYF. CDR3 DNA: TGTGCCAGCAGCTTAGAACACCACACAGATACGCAGTATTTT.

As for this clone: One end of the junction varies from germline; a read error may be responsible. V gene TRBV7-9 combines with J gene TRBJ1-2; TRBD1 aligns across 7 bases. Germline-derived CDR1 and CDR2 are SEHNR and FQNEAQ (reference sequence). The CDR3 spans 10 residues. The CDR3 spells CASSLEGANF. The DNA of the CDR3 is TGTGCCAGCAGCTTAGAGGGGGCGAACTTC. The complete variable domain, with remaining parts taken from reference TRBV7-9 and TRBJ1-2, reads DTGVSQNPRHKITKRGQNVTFRCDPISEHNRLYWYRQTLGQGPEFLTYFQNEAQLEKSRLLSDRFSAERPKGSFSTLEIQRTEQGDSAMYLCASSLEGANFGSGTRLTVV.

This rearrangement joins TRBV2 to TRBJ2-1, with TRBD1 matching over 10 bases. This CDR3 contains 14 residues. CDR1 and CDR2 from the germline V gene are SNHLY and FYNNEI. With V trimmed by 7 bases and J by 7 bases, 7 bases remained unmatched. In nucleotides, the CDR3 is TGTGCCAGCAACGCGCGGGGACAGGGGAATGAGCAGTTCTTC. It translates to CASNARGQGNEQFF.

This clone was found a few times. The V and J genes are TRBV19 and TRBJ2-1; D perhaps matches TRBD2 (5 bases). Germline CDR1 LNHDA, CDR2 SQIVND (reference sequence). V lost 3 bases and J 6 bases, leaving 6 bases between the germline ends. The CDR3 is 12 residues long. The chain's CDR3 is CASSIGGNEQFF. The CDR3 DNA is TGTGCCAGTAGTATCGGAGGCAATGAGCAGTTCTTC.

This clone was detected a few times. J is TRBJ2-7 and V is TRBV7-9; D remains ambiguous. The CDR3 loop spans 13 amino acids. V was cut by 0 bases and J by 3 bases, with 6 bases left in between. Germline lookup yields CDR1 SEHNR and CDR2 FQNEAQ (reference sequence). The CDR3 nucleotides read TGTGCCAGCAGCTTAGCGGCCGGCTACGAGCAGTACTTC. Protein sequence: CASSLAAGYEQYF.

The chain is built from TRBV5-4 and TRBJ2-2, with 9 bases matching TRBD1. Trimming took 5 bases from V and 1 from J; bases not matched to a gene: 6. This CDR3 region has 16 residues. Germline-derived CDR1 and CDR2 are SGHNT and YYREEE (reference sequence). This CDR3 is CASSWNRGQNTGELFF. CDR3 DNA sequence: TGTGCCAGCAGTTGGAACAGGGGGCAGAACACCGGGGAGCTGTTTTTT.

The rearrangement links TRBV4-2 to TRBJ2-5; 10 nucleotides match TRBD2. Germline CDR1 is LGHNA and CDR2 is YNFKEQ. This CDR3 spans 16 amino acids. V shed 0 bases, J shed 5 bases, and the junction held 6 bases outside the gene matches. As DNA, the CDR3 is TGTGCCAGCAGCCAAGAGCGAGCGGGGGGGCCGGAGACCCAGTACTTC. Protein: CASSQERAGGPETQYF.

The rearrangement links TRBV30 to TRBJ1-1, with 7 bases matching TRBD1. Germline CDR1 is GTSNPN and CDR2 is SVGIG (reference sequence). The CDR3 length is 13 residues. The V gene end was trimmed by 5 bases and the J gene end by 4 bases; junction bases not matched to a gene: 7. CDR3 DNA sequence: TGTGCCTGGTCACAGGGGATTATCACTGAAGCTTTCTTT. Its protein is CAWSQGIITEAFF. The complete variable domain, with remaining parts taken from reference TRBV30 and TRBJ1-1, reads SQTIHQWPATLVQPVGSPLSLECTVEGTSNPNLYWYRQAAGRGLQLLFYSVGIGQISSEVPQNLSASRPQDRQFILSSKKLLLSDSGFYLCAWSQGIITEAFFGQGTRLTVV.

This clone has only a few counts. V and J are TRBV29-1 and TRBJ2-6, with D possibly TRBD1 on 6 matching bases. V was shortened by 7 bases and J by 1 base, with 11 bases between the two germline ends. The CDR3 is 14 residues long. Germline CDR1 SQVTM, CDR2 ANQGSEA. CDR3 sequence (DNA): TGCAGCGCCACGACAGGTTCTGGGGCCAACGTCCTGACTTTC. Its translation is CSATTGSGANVLTF.

V usage is TRBV23-1 and J usage is TRBJ1-5; D remains ambiguous. TRBV23-1 is marked as an open reading frame, function uncertain. The length of the CDR3 is 16 residues. Trimming removed 6 bases at V and 0 bases at J, with 15 bases between. The CDR3 reads CASRHSQLPSNQPQHF. The CDR3, as DNA: TGCGCCAGCAGACATTCCCAGCTTCCTAGCAATCAGCCCCAGCATTTT.

This clone has just one count. CDR3 nucleotides: TGCAGCGTTGAAAAGACTAGCAATGAGCAGTTCTTC. Its translation: CSVEKTSNEQFF. The chain links TRBV29-1 to TRBJ2-1, with D perhaps TRBD2 (6 bases). V was pared by 2 bases and J by 6 bases, with 8 bases between. Germline CDR1 and CDR2: SQVTM and ANQGSEA. This CDR3 is built from 12 residues.

The chain is built from TRBV2 and TRBJ2-3, with 9 positions matching TRBD2. In germline, CDR1 is SNHLY, CDR2 FYNNEI. Trimming at V came to 5 bases and at J to 5 bases, leaving 5 bases not matched to a gene. The CDR3 contains 14 residues. In nucleotides, the CDR3 is TGTGCCAGCAGTCCGGGACTAGCCGGAGATACGCAGTATTTT. Encoded protein: CASSPGLAGDTQYF.

J is TRBJ2-6 and V is TRBV5-1; TRBD1 might be the D (5 bases). This CDR3 has 17 amino acids. Germline assignment: CDR1 SGHRS and CDR2 YFSETQ. Trimming left V 4 bases short and J 1 base short, with 15 bases between. CDR3 DNA: TGCGCCAGCAGCCCAGACCCGCAGGGATCTGGGGCCAACGTCCTGACTTTC. Translating it yields CASSPDPQGSGANVLTF.

The gene calls are TRBV4-2 and TRBJ2-5, with D uncertain. With 1 base removed from V and 1 base from J, the gap between germline ends came to 10 bases. The CDR3 totals 15 residues. CDR1 and CDR2 from the germline V gene are LGHNA and YNFKEQ. Written as DNA, the CDR3 is TGTGCCAGCAGCCAAGTAGGTGGCCGCCAAGAGACCCAGTACTTC. Protein sequence: CASSQVGGRQETQYF.

The V gene is TRBV7-2, the J gene TRBJ1-1; D might be TRBD1 (5 bases). Germline V gene lookup returns CDR1 SGHTA and CDR2 FQGNSA. The CDR3 spans 16 residues. V lost 5 bases and J 1 base, leaving 17 bases between the germline ends. DNA for the CDR3: TGTGCCAGCAGCCCCGGGGTAGGGGCACAGAACACTGAAGCTTTCTTT. This sequence encodes CASSPGVGAQNTEAFF. Filled out from reference TRBV7-2 and TRBJ1-1, the complete variable domain reads GAGVSQSPSNKVTEKGKDVELRCDPISGHTALYWYRQSLGQGLEFLIYFQGNSAPDKSGLPSDRFSAERTGGSVSTLTIQRTQQEDSAVYLCASSPGVGAQNTEAFFGQGTRLTVV.

This clone turned up a few times. The V call is TRBV4-1, the J call TRBJ2-3; weak D call: TRBD1 (6 bases). Trimming stripped 2 bases from V and 3 bases from J, with 12 bases between. The CDR3 runs to 15 residues. The germline gives CDR1 MGHRA, CDR2 YSYEKL. CDR3 DNA: TGCGCCAGCAGCCAACCAGGGGCTGTGACAGATACGCAGTATTTT. Amino acid sequence: CASSQPGAVTDTQYF.

The chain has TRBV29-1 and TRBJ2-7, with TRBD1 identical over 9 bases. The CDR3 sequence is 13 residues long. Germline V lookup: CDR1 SQVTM, CDR2 ANQGSEA. Trimming removed 7 bases from V and 5 bases from J; junction bases left unmatched: 9. CDR3 bases: TGCAGCGCCAGACAGGGGGGTCTCCACGAGCAGTACTTC. Protein product: CSARQGGLHEQYF.

The V and J genes are TRBV27 and TRBJ1-6; weak D call: TRBD1 (6 bases). The CDR3 consists of 14 residues. Germline loops: CDR1 MNHEY, CDR2 SMNVEV (reference sequence). Trimming pared 4 bases from V and 9 bases from J, leaving 13 bases between. This CDR3 is CASSYLQGTSPLHF. In nucleotides, the CDR3 is TGTGCCAGCAGTTACCTACAGGGTACTTCACCCCTCCACTTT.

This clone occurred once. This chain connects TRBV5-4 to TRBJ2-5; tentative D call: TRBD2 (7 bases). Looked up from germline, CDR1 is SGHNT and CDR2 is YYREEE (reference sequence). The CDR3 sequence is 15 residues long. With 4 bases removed from V and 4 bases from J, the gap between germline ends came to 17 bases. In nucleotides, the CDR3 is TGTGCCAGCAGCCCCCCAAGGGGGAGGGGAGAGACCCAGTACTTC. Its protein product is CASSPPRGRGETQYF.

CDR3 nucleotide sequence: TGTGCCAGCAGCTCCGGGACAGTTGCCTACAATGAGCAGTTCTTC. Translated: CASSSGTVAYNEQFF. The chain has TRBV9 and TRBJ2-1, with 7 bases that match TRBD1. Looked up from germline, CDR1 is SGDLS and CDR2 is YYNGEE. The CDR3 loop spans 15 amino acids. Trimming took 4 bases from V and 2 from J; bases not matched to a gene: 6.

The J gene is TRBJ2-1, the V gene TRBV9; 11 bases align to TRBD2. The V gene end was trimmed by 3 bases and the J gene end by 10 bases; junction bases not matched to a gene: 9. CDR1 SGDLS and CDR2 YYNGEE come from the germline V gene. CDR3 length: 15 residues. For the CDR3, the DNA is TGTGCCAGCAGCGGGACGACTAGCGGGGTAGGGGAGCAGTTCTTC. Translating it yields CASSGTTSGVGEQFF.

The chain links TRBV11-2 to TRBJ1-2; 8 bases fit TRBD1. Germline V lookup: CDR1 SGHAT, CDR2 FQNNGV. Trimming cost V 1 base and J 6 bases; bases outside gene matches: 1. The CDR3 is made up of 13 amino acids. CDR3 coding DNA: TGTGCCAGCAGCTTAGTACAGGGGGATGGCTACACCTTC. Translating it yields CASSLVQGDGYTF. Supplemented by reference TRBV11-2 and TRBJ1-2, the full variable domain reads EAGVAQSPRYKIIEKRQSVAFWCNPISGHATLYWYQQILGQGPKLLIQFQNNGVVDDSQLPKDRFSAERLKGVDSTLKIQPAKLEDSAVYLCASSLVQGDGYTFGSGTRLTVV.

The chain couples TRBV5-4 to TRBJ2-2; D might be TRBD2 (6 bases). Germline CDR1 SGHNT, CDR2 YYREEE (reference sequence). The CDR3 is 14 amino acids. V was cut by 7 bases and J by 5 bases, with 15 bases left in between. CDR3 in amino acids: CASRSSVVTGELFF. The CDR3 DNA is TGTGCCAGCCGCTCTAGCGTTGTGACCGGGGAGCTGTTTTTT.

A few counts support this clone. The V call is TRBV29-1, the J call TRBJ2-7, with D tentatively TRBD2 (6 bases). The CDR3 extends over 11 amino acids. The germline CDR1 and CDR2 sequences are SQVTM and ANQGSEA. Trimming removed 5 bases at V and 6 bases at J, with 11 bases between. The CDR3 protein is CSVYRGGEQYF. Written as DNA, the CDR3 is TGCAGCGTTTACCGGGGAGGCGAGCAGTACTTC.